Following are 9 T cell receptor beta chains from one sample sequenced in a study of blood T cell repertoires in COVID-19. The data were produced by immunoSEQ multiplex PCR, yet TCRdb's version contains in-frame clones alone and is incomplete. The sample includes fewer than 150,000 clones, about 90% of them seen just once. The sample was peripheral blood. These TCRs come from a human donor in a cohort sampled during active COVID-19.

This chain's CDR3 is CASNRWVWTGARPDTQYF. As DNA, the CDR3 is TGTGCCAGCAATAGGTGGGTATGGACAGGGGCCCGGCCAGATACGCAGTATTTT. V and J are TRBV3-1 (or the pseudogene TRBV3-2) and TRBJ2-3; 9 nucleotides line up with TRBD1. In germline, CDR1 is LGHDT, CDR2 YNNKEL (reference sequence). The junction had 18 bases not matched to a gene; V was cut back by 7 bases and J by 4 bases. CDR3 length equals 18 residues.

The V gene is TRBV5-1, the J gene TRBJ1-4; maybe TRBD1 (6 bases). The CDR3 is 17 residues long. V lost 0 bases to trimming and J lost 4 bases, with 16 bases between them. CDR1 is SGHRS, CDR2 YFSETQ, per germline. The CDR3 sequence is CASSLALAGAINEKLFF. CDR3 DNA sequence: TGCGCCAGCAGCTTGGCGCTTGCAGGGGCGATTAATGAAAAACTGTTTTTT.

This clone was seen a single time. The CDR3 protein is CAWFLSRGTGELFF. For the CDR3, the DNA is TGTGCCTGGTTTCTGAGCCGGGGCACCGGGGAGCTGTTTTTT. The chain recombines TRBV30 with TRBJ2-2, with TRBD2 as a possible D gene (5 bases). Trimming took 5 bases from V and 4 from J, leaving 14 bases between them. Germline CDR1 GTSNPN, CDR2 SVGIG (reference sequence). CDR3 length: 14 residues.

The chain employs TRBV24-1 and TRBJ1-3, with a tentative D call TRBD1 (6 bases). V lost 4 bases and J 3 bases, leaving 24 bases between the germline ends. CDR3 length: 19 residues. CDR1 and CDR2 from the germline V gene are KGHDR and SFDVKD. The CDR3 DNA sequence: TGTGCCACCAGTGAAGGTCAGGGGTCCGCGAGTCTCTGTGGAAACACCATATATTTT. This codes for CATSEGQGSASLCGNTIYF.

V and J are TRBV5-6 and TRBJ2-3, with D possibly matching TRBD2 (5 bases). Germline V CDR1 and CDR2: SGHDT, YYEEEE. CDR3 length: 14 residues. V shed 2 bases and J shed 8 bases, with 15 bases lying between them. The CDR3 reads CASSFADVAGTQYF. CDR3 DNA sequence: TGTGCCAGCAGCTTCGCTGACGTCGCGGGTACGCAGTATTTT.

J is TRBJ2-7 and V is TRBV5-1, with D possibly being TRBD2 (6 bases). V was pared by 4 bases and J by 6 bases, with 20 bases between. Germline V gene lookup returns CDR1 SGHRS and CDR2 YFSETQ. This CDR3 is built from 15 residues. This CDR3 is CASSQGLGRVGEQYF. The CDR3 DNA reads as TGCGCCAGCAGCCAGGGACTGGGAAGGGTGGGCGAGCAGTACTTC. The full variable domain, with the rest looked up from reference TRBV5-1 and TRBJ2-7, is KAGVTQTPRYLIKTRGQQVTLSCSPISGHRSVSWYQQTPGQGLQFLFEYFSETQRNKGNFPGRFSGRQFSNSRSEMNVSTLELGDSALYLCASSQGLGRVGEQYFGPGTRLTVT.

The gene calls are TRBV6-6 and TRBJ2-7, with 7 bases fitting TRBD1. J was trimmed by 4 bases and V by 9 bases; bases with no gene match: 9. Germline V gene sequence: CDR1 MNHNY, CDR2 SVGAGI (reference sequence). The length of the CDR3 is 13 residues. CDR3 sequence reads: CASSPRGKYEQYF. The CDR3 DNA follows: TGTGCCAGTAGTCCCAGGGGGAAATACGAGCAGTACTTC.

This chain connects TRBV4-2 to TRBJ2-1; 9 bases agree with TRBD1. The CDR3 runs to 16 residues. Germline assignment: CDR1 LGHNA and CDR2 YNFKEQ. The ends lost 2 bases at V and 9 bases at J; junction bases unmatched: 11. The CDR3 DNA follows: TGTGCCAGCAGCCAACGACTTGGGACAGGGTTTGGTGAGCAGTTCTTC. Translated: CASSQRLGTGFGEQFF.

V gene TRBV30 combines with J gene TRBJ2-2; no clear D gene. The V gene lost 1 base and the J gene lost 4 bases, with 7 bases spanning the gap. Germline V gives CDR1 GTSNPN, CDR2 SVGIG (reference sequence). The CDR3 covers 13 residues. CDR3 sequence: CAWSESGTGELFF. Written as DNA, the CDR3 is TGTGCCTGGAGTGAATCGGGCACCGGGGAGCTGTTTTTT.